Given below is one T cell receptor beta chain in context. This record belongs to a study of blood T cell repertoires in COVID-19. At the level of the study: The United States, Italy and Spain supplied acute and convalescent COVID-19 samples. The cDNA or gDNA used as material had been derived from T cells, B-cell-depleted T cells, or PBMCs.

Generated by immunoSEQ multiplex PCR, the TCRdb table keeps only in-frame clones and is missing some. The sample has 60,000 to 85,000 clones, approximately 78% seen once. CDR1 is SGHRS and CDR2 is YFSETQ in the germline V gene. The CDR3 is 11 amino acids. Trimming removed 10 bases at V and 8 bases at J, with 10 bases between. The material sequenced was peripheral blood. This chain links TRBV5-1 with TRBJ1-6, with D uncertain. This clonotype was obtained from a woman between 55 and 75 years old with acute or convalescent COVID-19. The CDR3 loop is CAREMDSPLHF. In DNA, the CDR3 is TGCGCCCGGGAAATGGATTCACCCCTCCACTTT. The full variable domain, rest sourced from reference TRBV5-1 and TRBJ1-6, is KAGVTQTPRYLIKTRGQQVTLSCSPISGHRSVSWYQQTPGQGLQFLFEYFSETQRNKGNFPGRFSGRQFSNSRSEMNVSTLELGDSALYLCAREMDSPLHFGNGTRLTVT.